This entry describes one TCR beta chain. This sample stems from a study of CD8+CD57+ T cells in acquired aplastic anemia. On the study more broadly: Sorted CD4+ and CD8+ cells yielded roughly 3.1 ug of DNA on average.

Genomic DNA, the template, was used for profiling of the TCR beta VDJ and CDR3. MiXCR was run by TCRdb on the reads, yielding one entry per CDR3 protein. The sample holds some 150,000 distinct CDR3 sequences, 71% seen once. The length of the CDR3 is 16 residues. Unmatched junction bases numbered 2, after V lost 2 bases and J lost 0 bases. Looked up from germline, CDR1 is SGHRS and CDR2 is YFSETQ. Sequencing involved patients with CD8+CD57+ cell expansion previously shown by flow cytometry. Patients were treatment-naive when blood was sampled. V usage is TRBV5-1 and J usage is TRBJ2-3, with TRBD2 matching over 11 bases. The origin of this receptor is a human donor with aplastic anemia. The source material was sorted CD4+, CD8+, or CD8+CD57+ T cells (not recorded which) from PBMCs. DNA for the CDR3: TGCGCCAGCAGCTTTAGCGGGAGGGCTAGCACAGATACGCAGTATTTT. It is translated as CASSFSGRASTDTQYF.